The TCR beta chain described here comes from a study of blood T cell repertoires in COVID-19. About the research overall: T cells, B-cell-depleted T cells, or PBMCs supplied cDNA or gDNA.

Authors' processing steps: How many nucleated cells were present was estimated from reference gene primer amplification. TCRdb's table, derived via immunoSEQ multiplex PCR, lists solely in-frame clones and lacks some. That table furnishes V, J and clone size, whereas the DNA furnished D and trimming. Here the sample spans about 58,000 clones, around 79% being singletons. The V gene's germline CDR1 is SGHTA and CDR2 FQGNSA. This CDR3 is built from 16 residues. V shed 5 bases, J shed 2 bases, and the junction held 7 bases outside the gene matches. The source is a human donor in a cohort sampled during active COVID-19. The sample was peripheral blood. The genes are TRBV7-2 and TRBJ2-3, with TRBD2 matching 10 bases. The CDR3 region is CASSLGLAGATDTQYF. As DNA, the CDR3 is TGTGCCAGCAGCCTAGGGCTAGCGGGAGCCACAGATACGCAGTATTTT.